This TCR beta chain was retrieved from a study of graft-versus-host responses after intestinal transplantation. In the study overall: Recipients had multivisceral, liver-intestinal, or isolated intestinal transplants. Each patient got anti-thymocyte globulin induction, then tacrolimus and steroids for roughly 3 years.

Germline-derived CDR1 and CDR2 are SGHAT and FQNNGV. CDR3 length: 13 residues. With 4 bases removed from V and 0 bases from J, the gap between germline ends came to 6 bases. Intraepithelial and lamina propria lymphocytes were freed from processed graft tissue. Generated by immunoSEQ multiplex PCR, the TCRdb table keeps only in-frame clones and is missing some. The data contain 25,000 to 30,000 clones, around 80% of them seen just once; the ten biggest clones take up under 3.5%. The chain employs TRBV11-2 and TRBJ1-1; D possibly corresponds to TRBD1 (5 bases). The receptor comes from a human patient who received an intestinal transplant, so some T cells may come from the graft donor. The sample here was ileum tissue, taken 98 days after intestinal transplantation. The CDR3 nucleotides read TGTGCCAGCAGCTCAGGGATGAACACTGAAGCTTTCTTT. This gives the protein CASSSGMNTEAFF.